Listed below are T cell receptor beta chains from one sample, sequenced in a study of blood T cell repertoires in COVID-19. Generated by immunoSEQ multiplex PCR, the TCRdb table keeps only in-frame clones and is missing some. The sample lists more than 95,000 clones, around nine tenths seen once, with approximately 17% in the top ten. Sequencing used peripheral blood. These receptors were taken from a woman older than 75 in a cohort sampled during active COVID-19. Both conserved end residues are part of each CDR3. The D gene is left open where the match is weak.

v_call	d_call	j_call	cdr3_aa	cdr3_nt
TRBV27	NA	TRBJ2-1	CASSLSAVSGQFF	TGTGCCAGCAGTTTATCGGCCGTTAGCGGGCAGTTCTTC
TRBV6-2/TRBV6-3	TRBD1	TRBJ2-3	CASSDRVSRTDTQYF	TGTGCCAGCAGCGACAGGGTTTCCCGCACAGATACGCAGTATTTT
TRBV7-8	NA	TRBJ2-7	CASSPQGLAGEQYF	TGTGCCAGCAGCCCCCAAGGCCTAGCTGGCGAGCAGTACTTC
TRBV6-5	NA	TRBJ1-5	CASSNYREPNQPQHF	TGTGCCAGCAGTAACTACAGGGAACCCAATCAGCCCCAGCATTTT
TRBV9	TRBD1	TRBJ2-1	CASSVAVEGQGSSYNEQFF	TGTGCCAGCAGCGTAGCGGTTGAGGGACAGGGGAGCTCCTACAATGAGCAGTTCTTC
TRBV3-1/TRBV3-2	TRBD2	TRBJ2-5	CASRLNTLAGGPTGGTQYF	TGTGCCAGCAGACTGAATACACTAGCGGGGGGGCCGACCGGGGGGACCCAGTACTTC
TRBV27	NA	TRBJ1-4	CASKPSGGLNEKLFF	TGTGCCAGCAAACCCAGCGGGGGATTAAATGAAAAACTGTTTTTT
TRBV12-3/TRBV12-4	NA	TRBJ2-7	CASSSGSDYEQYF	TGTGCCAGCAGTTCGGGGTCAGACTACGAGCAGTACTTC
TRBV2	NA	TRBJ1-2	CASITGESSGGYTF	TGTGCCAGCATCACTGGCGAGAGTTCGGGAGGCTACACCTTC
TRBV6-5	NA	TRBJ1-1	CASFQRARAFF	TGTGCCAGCTTCCAGAGGGCCCGAGCTTTCTTT
TRBV3-1/TRBV3-2	TRBD2	TRBJ2-1	CASSHGLESNEQFF	TGTGCCAGCAGCCACGGACTAGAATCCAATGAGCAGTTCTTC
TRBV19	NA	TRBJ1-3	CASSDMGRTGNTIYF	TGTGCCAGTAGTGACATGGGGCGAACTGGAAACACCATATATTTT
TRBV7-9	NA	TRBJ2-2	CASGVRANYLTGELFF	TGTGCCAGCGGAGTCAGGGCTAACTACCTCACCGGGGAGCTGTTTTTT
TRBV5-1	NA	TRBJ1-1	CASRKIQGAEAFF	TGCGCCAGCAGAAAGATACAGGGCGCTGAAGCTTTCTTT
TRBV19	NA	TRBJ2-7	CASTGGGRASEQYF	TGTGCCAGTACCGGAGGGGGCCGAGCCTCCGAGCAGTACTTC